This TCR beta chain was retrieved from a study of cytomegalovirus exposure and HLA in healthy donors. Study conclusions and caveats: Sequencing depth roughly uniform across donors was assumed in presence/absence analyses.

Notes on this clone: The antigen is undetermined. A junction boundary mismatches the germline segment, possibly from a read error.

The germline CDR1 and CDR2 sequences are SGHNT and YYREEE (reference sequence). CDR3 length: 15 residues. Healthy bone marrow donors supplied every sample. The PCR contained 60 Vbeta and 13 Jbeta primers. Measured with immunoSEQ multiplex PCR; TCRdb has only the in-frame clones, and not every one. The profile shows some 120,000 clones, roughly 80% of them singletons. Material: PBMCs. This clonotype was obtained from a woman aged 18-29 years in good health and CMV-seronegative. The V gene is TRBV5-4, the J gene TRBJ2-4; 11 nucleotides line up with TRBD2. CDR3 in amino acids: CASSLTSGSENSQYF. DNA for the CDR3: TGTGCCAGCAGCTTGACTAGCGGGAGCGAAAACAGTCAGTACTTC.